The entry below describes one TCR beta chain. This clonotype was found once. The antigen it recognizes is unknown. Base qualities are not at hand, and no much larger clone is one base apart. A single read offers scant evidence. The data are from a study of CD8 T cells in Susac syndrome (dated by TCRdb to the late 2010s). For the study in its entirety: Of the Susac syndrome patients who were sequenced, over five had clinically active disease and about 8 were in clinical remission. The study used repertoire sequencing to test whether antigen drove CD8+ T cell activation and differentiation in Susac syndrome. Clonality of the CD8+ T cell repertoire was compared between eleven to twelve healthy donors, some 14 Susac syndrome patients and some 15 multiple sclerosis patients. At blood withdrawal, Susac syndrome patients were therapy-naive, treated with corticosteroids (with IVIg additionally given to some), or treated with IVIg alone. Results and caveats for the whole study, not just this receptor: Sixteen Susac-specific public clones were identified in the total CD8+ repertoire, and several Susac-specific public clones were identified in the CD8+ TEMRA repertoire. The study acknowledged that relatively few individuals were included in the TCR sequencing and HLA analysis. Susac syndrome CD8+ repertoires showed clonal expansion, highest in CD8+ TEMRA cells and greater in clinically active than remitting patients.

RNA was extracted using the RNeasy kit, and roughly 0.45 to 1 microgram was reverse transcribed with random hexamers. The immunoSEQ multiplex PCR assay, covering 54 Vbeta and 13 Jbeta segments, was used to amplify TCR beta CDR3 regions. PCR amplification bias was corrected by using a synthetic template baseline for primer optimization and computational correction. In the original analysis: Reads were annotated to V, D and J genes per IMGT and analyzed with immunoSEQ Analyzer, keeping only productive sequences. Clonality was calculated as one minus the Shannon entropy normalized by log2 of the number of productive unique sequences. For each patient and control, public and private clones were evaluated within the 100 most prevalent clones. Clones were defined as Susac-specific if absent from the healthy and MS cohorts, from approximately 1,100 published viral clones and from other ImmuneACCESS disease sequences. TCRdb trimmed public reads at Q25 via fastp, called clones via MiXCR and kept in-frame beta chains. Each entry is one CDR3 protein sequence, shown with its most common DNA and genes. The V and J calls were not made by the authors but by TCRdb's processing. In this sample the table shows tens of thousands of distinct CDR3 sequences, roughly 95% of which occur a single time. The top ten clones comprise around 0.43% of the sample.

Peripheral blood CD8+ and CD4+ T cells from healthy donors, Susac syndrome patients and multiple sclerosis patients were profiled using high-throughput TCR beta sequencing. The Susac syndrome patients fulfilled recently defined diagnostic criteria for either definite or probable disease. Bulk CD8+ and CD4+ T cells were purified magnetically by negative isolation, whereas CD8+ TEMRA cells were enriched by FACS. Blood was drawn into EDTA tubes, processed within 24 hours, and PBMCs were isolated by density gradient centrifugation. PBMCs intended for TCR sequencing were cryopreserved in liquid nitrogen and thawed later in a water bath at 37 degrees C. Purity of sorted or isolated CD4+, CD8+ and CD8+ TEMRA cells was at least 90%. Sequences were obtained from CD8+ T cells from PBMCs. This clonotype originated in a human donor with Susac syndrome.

The DNA is TGTGCCAGCCGGAGGGAGGTGGATGAGCAGTTCTTC. Its protein is CASRREVDEQFF. Rearrangement joined TRBV6-2 or TRBV6-3 to TRBJ2-1; matching of 6 bases hints at TRBD2 as the D gene. V gives up 8 bases and J gives up 8 bases, and the segment between their germline ends measures 13 bases. The CDR3 runs 12 amino acids, cysteine and phenylalanine included. Only the CDR3 portion is preserved as DNA: 36 bases, with reading frame beginning at the first base. The germline V gene gives CDR1 as MNHEY and CDR2 as SVGEGT.